One and the same sample provided the 26 T cell receptor beta chains below, sequenced in a study of T-cell memory formation after mild COVID-19. TCRdb re-called the 5' RACE reads with MiXCR, one entry per CDR3 protein. Of 300,000 or so distinct CDR3 sequences listed, around a sixth are singletons. The sequenced material came from PBMCs or a T cell subset sorted from them (not recorded which). The receptors stem from a man aged 18 to 30 who had mild COVID-19 (a few samples of this study predate the infection). Cell type and time point are not known.

There are a few counts of this clonotype. The chain links TRBV9 to TRBJ2-1; D is unclear. V lost 2 bases and J lost 10, with 13 bases in between. Looked up from germline, CDR1 is SGDLS and CDR2 is YYNGEE. The CDR3 spans 13 residues. CDR3 in amino acids: CASSVSSLGEQFF. The CDR3 nucleotides read TGTGCCAGCAGCGTGAGCAGTCTGGGGGAGCAGTTCTTC.

The chain joins TRBV5-1 to TRBJ1-6, with 7 positions matching TRBD1. Per the germline V gene, CDR1 is SGHRS and CDR2 is YFSETQ. V shed 0 bases, J shed 9 bases, and the junction held 6 bases outside the gene matches. The CDR3 is 15 amino acids. The CDR3 spells CASSLGQGGGSPLHF. The CDR3 region has the DNA TGCGCCAGCAGCTTGGGACAGGGCGGGGGTTCACCCCTCCACTTT.

This chain links TRBV5-1 with TRBJ2-1, with TRBD1 as a possible D gene (6 bases). V lost 7 bases, J lost 6 bases, and 17 bases lay in between. Germline V lookup: CDR1 SGHRS, CDR2 YFSETQ. The CDR3 contains 14 residues. CDR3: CASCSPGRGNEQFF. The CDR3, as DNA: TGCGCCAGCTGTTCCCCCGGCAGGGGCAATGAGCAGTTCTTC.

This clonotype was observed a few times. The J gene is TRBJ2-4, the V gene TRBV7-2; no firm D call. CDR3 length: 12 residues. The germline gives CDR1 SGHTA, CDR2 FQGNSA. V gave up 5 bases and J gave up 7 bases, with 9 bases separating them. The chain's CDR3 is CASSLIGNIQYF. The DNA of the CDR3 is TGTGCCAGCAGCCTAATAGGGAACATTCAGTACTTC.

This clonotype was seen a handful of times. This chain uses TRBV20-1 with TRBJ2-5, with 7 bases lining up with TRBD2. Germline CDR1 is DFQATT and CDR2 is SNEGSKA (reference sequence). The CDR3 has 14 amino acids. J was trimmed by 6 bases and V by 7 bases; bases with no gene match: 14. In nucleotides, the CDR3 is TGCAGTGGCACCCTCAGCGGGGCCCCACAGACCCAGTACTTC. Its protein product is CSGTLSGAPQTQYF.

In this sample, this clonotype turned up a few times. The chain carries TRBV7-2 and TRBJ1-2; D is ambiguous. Germline CDR1 is SGHTA and CDR2 is FQGNSA. Deletions cut 6 bases from V and 0 bases from J, with 14 bases between. There are 15 residues in the CDR3. The CDR3 is CASSFRKETNYGYTF. DNA for the CDR3: TGTGCCAGCAGTTTCCGAAAGGAGACTAACTATGGCTACACCTTC.

This clonotype has a handful of counts. The V call is TRBV7-9, the J call TRBJ2-3; TRBD2 agrees at 9 bases. V was pared by 11 bases and J by 2 bases, with 11 bases of the junction left unmatched. CDR1 SEHNR and CDR2 FQNEAQ come from the germline V gene (reference sequence). This CDR3 is built from 15 residues. The CDR3 DNA reads as TGTGCCGGTAGTAGGCTAGCGGGGATCACAGATACGCAGTATTTT. Amino acids: CAGSRLAGITDTQYF. Drawing the rest from reference TRBV7-9 and TRBJ2-3, the complete variable domain is DTGVSQNPRHKITKRGQNVTFRCDPISEHNRLYWYRQTLGQGPEFLTYFQNEAQLEKSRLLSDRFSAERPKGSFSTLEIQRTEQGDSAMYLCAGSRLAGITDTQYFGPGTRLTVL.

This clonotype occurred many times. This chain links TRBV6-5 with TRBJ2-7; D unresolved. CDR1 and CDR2 (germline): MNHEY, SVGAGI. The V end lost 0 bases, the J end lost 3 bases, and 12 bases lay between the germline ends. The CDR3 spans 15 residues. CDR3 region: CASSYSGIAVYEQYF. CDR3 in DNA: TGTGCCAGCAGTTACTCGGGTATAGCCGTCTACGAGCAGTACTTC.

Only a few counts were recorded for this clonotype. This chain links TRBV18 with TRBJ2-3; D is ambiguous. Germline V gene sequence: CDR1 KGHSH, CDR2 LQKENI. The CDR3 has 13 residues. V was pared by 6 bases and J by 4 bases, with 11 bases between. CDR3 residues: CASSSFKADTQYF. The CDR3 region has the DNA TGTGCCAGCTCTTCCTTTAAAGCAGATACGCAGTATTTT.

This clonotype has a handful of counts. The V and J genes are TRBV4-2 and TRBJ2-7, with D perhaps TRBD1 (5 bases). The CDR3 is made up of 15 amino acids. Germline-derived CDR1 and CDR2 are LGHNA and YNFKEQ. V lost 0 bases and J lost 3, with 12 bases in between. The CDR3 DNA is TGTGCCAGCAGCCAAGATCTAGGGGAACTCTACGAGCAGTACTTC. Residues: CASSQDLGELYEQYF.

This clonotype was seen a few times. This chain links TRBV5-1 with TRBJ2-4, with a tentative D call TRBD1 (6 bases). The ends were cut back, 3 bases at V and 8 bases at J, with 12 bases in the middle. The CDR3 extends over 13 amino acids. Germline V gene sequence: CDR1 SGHRS, CDR2 YFSETQ. The CDR3 DNA sequence: TGCGCCAGCAGCTCGGGACACGCGGACATTCAGTACTTC. It codes for CASSSGHADIQYF.

This clonotype was counted between two and nine times. This chain joins TRBV11-1 and TRBJ1-1; D not certain. The V gene lost 5 bases and the J gene lost 6 bases, with 16 bases spanning the gap. The germline CDR1 and CDR2 sequences are SGHAT and FQDESV (reference sequence). The CDR3 sequence is 14 residues long. The CDR3, as DNA: TGTGCCAGCAGCAGGGCGGGATCACGGTCTGAAGCTTTCTTT. Residues: CASSRAGSRSEAFF.

The sample holds one count of this clonotype. This chain joins TRBV15 and TRBJ2-1; no definite D call. V was shortened by 4 bases and J by 10 bases, with 17 bases between the two germline ends. CDR1 and CDR2 from the germline V gene are LNHNV and YYDKDF (reference sequence). The CDR3 extends over 14 amino acids. CDR3 bases: TGTGCCACCAGCATCCCATCGGCAGGCATGGAGCAGTTCTTC. Translation: CATSIPSAGMEQFF.

This clonotype was found a few times. The gene calls are TRBV4-3 and TRBJ2-1; D gene ambiguous. This CDR3 region has 16 residues. Germline V gene lookup returns CDR1 LGHNA and CDR2 YSLEER. V lost 0 bases and J 6 bases, leaving 15 bases between the germline ends. Here the CDR3 DNA reads TGCGCCAGCAGCCAAGATCTTACAGCCTCGGGCAATGAGCAGTTCTTC. It specifies CASSQDLTASGNEQFF.

The chain has TRBV20-1 and TRBJ2-4, with 8 bases fitting TRBD1. The CDR3 loop spans 14 amino acids. The trim removed 6 bases at V and 0 bases at J, leaving 4 bases unmatched. Germline V gene lookup returns CDR1 DFQATT and CDR2 SNEGSKA (reference sequence). CDR3 DNA sequence: TGCAGTGCCCTGGACAGGGTAGCCAAAAACATTCAGTACTTC. It yields the protein CSALDRVAKNIQYF.

The sample holds a few counts of this clonotype. The chain is built from TRBV7-6 and TRBJ2-2, with TRBD1 matching over 8 bases. The V and J ends lost 0 bases and 5 bases, in that order; junction bases with no gene match: 2. Germline-derived CDR1 and CDR2 are SGHVS and FNYEAQ. CDR3 size: 15 residues. DNA for the CDR3: TGTGCCAGCAGCTTAGCCAGGGGGCAGACCGGGGAGCTGTTTTTT. Protein: CASSLARGQTGELFF.

The gene calls are TRBV7-9 and TRBJ1-2; a possible D gene is TRBD1 (5 bases). The CDR3 consists of 15 residues. Germline V gene data show CDR1 as SEHNR and CDR2 as FQNEAQ (reference sequence). Trimming stripped 5 bases from V and 4 bases from J, with 17 bases between. The CDR3 DNA reads TGTGCCAGCAGCGCCGACAGTTTTACAAGCTATGGCTACACCTTC. Protein: CASSADSFTSYGYTF. Looking up the rest from reference TRBV7-9 and TRBJ1-2 gives the full variable domain: DTGVSQNPRHKITKRGQNVTFRCDPISEHNRLYWYRQTLGQGPEFLTYFQNEAQLEKSRLLSDRFSAERPKGSFSTLEIQRTEQGDSAMYLCASSADSFTSYGYTFGSGTRLTVV.

The chain links TRBV11-2 to TRBJ2-1, with 11 bases that match TRBD2. Germline-derived CDR1 and CDR2 are SGHAT and FQNNGV. The V and J ends lost 6 bases and 4 bases, in that order; junction bases with no gene match: 5. This CDR3 is built from 15 residues. Written as DNA, the CDR3 is TGTGCCAGCAGAAAGACTAGCGGGGATTACAATGAGCAGTTCTTC. Its translation: CASRKTSGDYNEQFF.

The sample holds a few counts of this clonotype. The chain links TRBV15 to TRBJ2-5; D may be TRBD2 (6 bases). The V gene's germline CDR1 is LNHNV and CDR2 YYDKDF (reference sequence). The CDR3 sequence is 15 residues long. V lost 2 bases, J lost 5 bases, and 15 bases lay in between. The CDR3 nucleotides read TGTGCCACCAGCAGACAGGGACGGGCGGGGGAGACCCAGTACTTC. Translation gives CATSRQGRAGETQYF.

CDR3 region: CASTPRAGDEKLFF. CDR3 nucleotides: TGTGCCAGCACTCCCCGGGCAGGGGATGAAAAACTGTTTTTT. V is TRBV6-5 and J is TRBJ1-4; TRBD1 might be the D (6 bases). This CDR3 region has 14 residues. Trimming pared 7 bases from V and 6 bases from J, leaving 15 bases between. The germline V gene has CDR1 MNHEY and CDR2 SVGAGI.

This chain uses TRBV6-2 or TRBV6-3 with TRBJ2-2; D perhaps matches TRBD1 (5 bases). Germline V gives CDR1 MNHEY, CDR2 SVGEGT. This CDR3 region has 15 residues. Trimming removed 2 bases at V and 5 bases at J, with 12 bases between. CDR3 nucleotides: TGTGCCAGCAGTTACAGGCAGGGTGGTACCGGGGAGCTGTTTTTT. This gives the protein CASSYRQGGTGELFF.

The J gene is TRBJ1-1, the V gene TRBV6-5; D ambiguous. V was clipped by 7 bases and J by 1 base, with 13 bases between them. The CDR3 contains 14 residues. CDR1 is MNHEY and CDR2 is SVGAGI in the germline V gene. The DNA of the CDR3 is TGTGCCAGCAACTTAGACGGAACGAACACTGAAGCTTTCTTT. Residues: CASNLDGTNTEAFF.

The chain combines TRBV6-5 with TRBJ1-2; perhaps TRBD1 as D (5 bases). Per the germline V gene, CDR1 is MNHEY and CDR2 is SVGAGI. V shed 2 bases and J shed 7 bases, with 5 bases lying between them. This CDR3 comprises 11 residues. The CDR3: CASSYRGGYTF. Here the CDR3 DNA reads TGTGCCAGCAGTTACAGGGGTGGCTACACCTTC.

This sequence joins TRBV20-1 and TRBJ2-3, with D possibly matching TRBD2 (6 bases). V shed 1 base and J shed 3 bases, with 14 bases lying between them. Germline CDR1 and CDR2: DFQATT and SNEGSKA (reference sequence). This CDR3 contains 15 residues. The CDR3 is CSARVLRGLTDTQYF. CDR3 in DNA: TGCAGTGCTAGAGTTCTGCGGGGTCTTACAGATACGCAGTATTTT.

This rearrangement joins TRBV4-2 to TRBJ1-5; D remains unclear. CDR1 is LGHNA and CDR2 is YNFKEQ in the germline V gene. The CDR3 runs to 15 residues. Deletions cut 4 bases from V and 1 base from J, with 11 bases between. DNA of the CDR3: TGTGCCAGCAGCCCCGTTTGGGCAAGCAATCAGCCCCAGCATTTT. Protein: CASSPVWASNQPQHF.

J is TRBJ2-2 and V is TRBV28; D is unresolved. The CDR3 is made up of 14 amino acids. Germline values: CDR1 MDHEN, CDR2 SYDVKM. V lost 4 bases, J lost 0 bases, and 6 bases lay in between. CDR3 sequence reads: CASSSAANTGELFF. CDR3 nucleotide sequence: TGTGCCAGCAGTTCCGCGGCGAACACCGGGGAGCTGTTTTTT.